This entry is about one TCR beta chain. Germline V lookup: CDR1 MRHNA, CDR2 SNTAGT. The CDR3 has 17 residues. V lost 0 bases to trimming and J lost 0 bases, with 12 bases between them. Produced via immunoSEQ multiplex PCR; TCRdb's table is partial and in-frame only. The sample consists of about 60,000 clones, over 75% of them appearing once. This record belongs to a study of control samples from healthy donors and cancer patients. Source material: blood. The sequence was obtained from a man between 40 and 49 years old in good health. This sequence joins TRBV6-4 and TRBJ2-1; D is undetermined. CDR3 region: CASSDSFLPSSYNEQFF. CDR3 nucleotides: TGTGCCAGCAGTGACTCGTTTCTTCCTAGCTCCTACAATGAGCAGTTCTTC.